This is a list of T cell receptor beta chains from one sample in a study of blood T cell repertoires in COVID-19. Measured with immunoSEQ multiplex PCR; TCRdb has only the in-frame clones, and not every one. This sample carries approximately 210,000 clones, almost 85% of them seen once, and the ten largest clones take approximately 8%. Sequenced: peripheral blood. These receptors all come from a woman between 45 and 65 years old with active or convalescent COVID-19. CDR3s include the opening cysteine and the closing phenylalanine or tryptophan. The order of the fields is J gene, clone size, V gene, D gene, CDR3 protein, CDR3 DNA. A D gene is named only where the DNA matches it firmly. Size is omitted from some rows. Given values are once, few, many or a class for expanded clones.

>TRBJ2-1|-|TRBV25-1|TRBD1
CASSAATGARYNEQFF
TGTGCCAGCAGTGCCGCGACAGGGGCTCGGTACAATGAGCAGTTCTTC
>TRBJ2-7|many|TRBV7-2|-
CASSWSRTTYEQYF
TGTGCCAGCAGCTGGTCCAGGACAACCTACGAGCAGTACTTC
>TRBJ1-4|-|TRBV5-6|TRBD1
CASSLRGVSEKLFF
TGTGCCAGCAGCCTCAGGGGGGTCAGTGAAAAACTGTTTTTT
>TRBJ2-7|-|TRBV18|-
CASSPGVTVAYF
TGTGCCAGCTCACCAGGAGTGACAGTCGCGTACTTC
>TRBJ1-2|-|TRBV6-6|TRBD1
CASSPDRTLGGYTF
TGTGCCAGCAGTCCGGACAGGACCTTGGGGGGCTACACCTTC
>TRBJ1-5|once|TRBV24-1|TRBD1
CATSAGLGGGQPQHF
TGTGCCACCAGCGCGGGGCTAGGGGGCGGGCAGCCCCAGCATTTT
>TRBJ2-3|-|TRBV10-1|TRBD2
CASSEQRGDTDTQYF
TGCGCCAGCAGTGAGCAGCGGGGGGACACAGATACGCAGTATTTT
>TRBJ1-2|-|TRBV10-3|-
CAIRPPGREGYTF
TGTGCCATCAGGCCTCCGGGGAGGGAAGGCTACACCTTC
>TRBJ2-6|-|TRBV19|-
CASSIEGTLRANVLTF
TGTGCCAGTAGTATAGAGGGCACTTTGCGGGCCAACGTCCTGACTTTC
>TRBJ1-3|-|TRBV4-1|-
CASTPPRAGNTIYF
TGCGCCAGCACCCCTCCGAGGGCCGGAAACACCATATATTTT
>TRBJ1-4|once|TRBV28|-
CASTPRGRGAGEKLFF
TGTGCCAGCACCCCTCGTGGGAGGGGGGCCGGGGAAAAACTGTTTTTT
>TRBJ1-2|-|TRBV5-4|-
CASSLDSNYGYTF
TGTGCCAGCAGCTTGGACAGCAACTATGGCTACACCTTC
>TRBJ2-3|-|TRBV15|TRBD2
CATSRDPPWVAGGADTQYF
TGTGCCACCAGCAGAGATCCCCCATGGGTAGCGGGGGGGGCGGATACGCAGTATTTT
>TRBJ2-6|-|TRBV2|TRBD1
CASSEYQTGSPGANVLTF
TGTGCCAGCAGTGAATACCAGACAGGGAGTCCTGGGGCCAACGTCCTGACTTTC
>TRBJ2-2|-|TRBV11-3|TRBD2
CASSSIGLATTGELFF
TGTGCCAGCAGCTCAATTGGACTAGCTACCACCGGGGAGCTGTTTTTT
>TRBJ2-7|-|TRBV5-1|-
CASRPRGVGYEQYF
TGCGCCAGCAGGCCGAGAGGAGTCGGCTACGAGCAGTACTTC
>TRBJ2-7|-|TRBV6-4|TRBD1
CASSGQYDRETYEQYF
TGTGCCAGCAGTGGCCAATATGACAGGGAAACCTACGAGCAGTACTTC
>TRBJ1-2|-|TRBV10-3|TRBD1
CAIRLGGQNYGYTF
TGTGCCATCAGGCTTGGGGGACAGAACTATGGCTACACCTTC
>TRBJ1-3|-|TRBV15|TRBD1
CATSRDRENTIYF
TGTGCCACCAGCAGGGACAGGGAAAACACCATATATTTT
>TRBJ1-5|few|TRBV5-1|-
CASSSGRDQPQHF
TGCGCCAGCAGCTCAGGGCGAGATCAGCCCCAGCATTTT
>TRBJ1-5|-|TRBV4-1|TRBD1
CASSQDLGTGYSNQPQHF
TGCGCCAGCAGCCAAGATCTGGGGACAGGTTATAGCAATCAGCCCCAGCATTTT
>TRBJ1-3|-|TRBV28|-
CASLRNSQGSGNTIYF
TGTGCCAGCCTTCGGAACAGCCAGGGGTCTGGAAACACCATATATTTT
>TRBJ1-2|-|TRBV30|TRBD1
CAWRGTDRGEGYTF
TGTGCCTGGAGGGGAACCGACAGGGGAGAAGGCTACACCTTC
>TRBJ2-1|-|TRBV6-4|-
CASSEEGYNEQFF
TGTGCCAGCAGTGAGGAGGGATACAATGAGCAGTTCTTC
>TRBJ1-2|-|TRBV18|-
CASSPTPGYYGYTF
TGTGCCAGCTCGCCCACCCCAGGTTACTATGGCTACACCTTC
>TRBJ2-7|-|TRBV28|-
CASSTHGRGTLEQYF
TGTGCCAGCAGTACCCATGGGAGGGGGACACTCGAGCAGTACTTC
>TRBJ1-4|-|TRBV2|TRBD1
CASSARTGTNEKLFF
TGTGCCAGCAGCGCCAGGACAGGGACTAATGAAAAACTGTTTTTT
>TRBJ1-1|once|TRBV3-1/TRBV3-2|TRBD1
CASSRDSPMNTEAFF
TGTGCCAGCAGCCGGGACAGCCCTATGAACACTGAAGCTTTCTTT
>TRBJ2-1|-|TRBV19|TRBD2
CASKASGGPNEQFF
TGTGCCAGTAAGGCCAGCGGGGGACCGAATGAGCAGTTCTTC
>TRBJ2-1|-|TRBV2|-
CASSERGSYNEQFF
TGTGCCAGCAGTGAACGGGGGTCCTACAATGAGCAGTTCTTC
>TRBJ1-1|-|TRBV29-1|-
CSALDTEAFF
TGCAGCGCGCTAGACACTGAAGCTTTCTTT
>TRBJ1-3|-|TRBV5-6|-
CASSPIWGTGLRNTIYF
TGTGCCAGCAGCCCGATATGGGGAACAGGGCTGCGAAACACCATATATTTT
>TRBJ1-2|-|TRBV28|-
CASSLTTLQGYTF
TGTGCCAGCAGTTTAACCACGCTCCAGGGCTACACCTTC
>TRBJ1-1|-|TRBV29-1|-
CSPGGWGVRNTEAFF
TGCAGCCCTGGGGGCTGGGGAGTAAGGAACACTGAAGCTTTCTTT